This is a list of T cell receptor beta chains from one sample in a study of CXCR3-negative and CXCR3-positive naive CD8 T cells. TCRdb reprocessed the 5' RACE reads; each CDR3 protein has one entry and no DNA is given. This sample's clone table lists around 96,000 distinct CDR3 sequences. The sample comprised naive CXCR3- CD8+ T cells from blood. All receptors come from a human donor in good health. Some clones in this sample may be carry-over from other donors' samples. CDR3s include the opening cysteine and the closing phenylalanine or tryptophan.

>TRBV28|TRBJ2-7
CASSLNDGGGQYF
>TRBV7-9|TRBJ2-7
CASSPRTRPSYEQYF
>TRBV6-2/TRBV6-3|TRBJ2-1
CASSSTSGGIYEQFF
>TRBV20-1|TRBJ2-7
CSAQGAGKAEQYF
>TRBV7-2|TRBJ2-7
CASSLTSGKSYEQYF
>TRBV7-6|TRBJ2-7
CASSLGTSGPYEQYF
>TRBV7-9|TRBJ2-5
CASTFGGETQYF
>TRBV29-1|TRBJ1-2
CSVEGKGINYGYTF
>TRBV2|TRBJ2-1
CASTVWDSSNEQFF
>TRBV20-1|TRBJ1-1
CSARAEGFLGTEAFF
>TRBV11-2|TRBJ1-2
CASSPTGGPYGYTF
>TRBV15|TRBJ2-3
CATSIPSGGATDTQYF
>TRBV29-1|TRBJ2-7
CSFRDGESYEQYF
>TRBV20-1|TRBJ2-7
CSARVEGSGSNLDEQYF
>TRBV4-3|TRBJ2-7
CASSQGEVAHEQYF